The 5 T cell receptor beta chains given below trace back to one sample, sequenced in a study of T cell repertoires and HLA-DP antigens. Sequenced by immunoSEQ multiplex PCR; TCRdb stores in-frame clones only, minus some. This sample has approximately 89,000 clones, with roughly nine tenths found just once. No antigen is known for these receptors. Source material: CD4+ T cells from PBMCs. The receptors derive from a man in his fifties in good health and CMV-seronegative.

The V and J genes are TRBV18 and TRBJ1-2; no definite D call. Germline V CDR1 and CDR2: KGHSH, LQKENI. V lost 1 base and J lost 0, with 9 bases in between. This CDR3 comprises 15 residues. This chain's CDR3 is CASSPLAETNYGYTF. CDR3 bases: TGTGCCAGCTCACCACTTGCAGAAACTAACTATGGCTACACCTTC.

This rearrangement joins TRBV30 to TRBJ1-5; no definite D call. Trimming pared 3 bases from V and 0 bases from J, leaving 9 bases between. Germline CDR1 is GTSNPN and CDR2 is SVGIG (reference sequence). The CDR3 consists of 14 residues. CDR3 sequence (DNA): TGTGCCTGGAGGGCAAGCTATAGCAATCAGCCCCAGCATTTT. Its protein product is CAWRASYSNQPQHF.

V and J are TRBV6-5 and TRBJ2-7, with 7 positions matching TRBD2. The junction had 7 bases not matched to a gene; V was cut back by 6 bases and J by 5 bases. CDR3 length: 13 amino acids. Germline CDR1 reads MNHEY; CDR2 reads SVGAGI. The CDR3 loop is CASRGGQVNEQYF. CDR3 nucleotide sequence: TGTGCCAGCAGGGGAGGGCAAGTGAACGAGCAGTACTTC.

This chain links TRBV19 with TRBJ2-2; weak D call: TRBD1 (6 bases). Trimming shortened V by 7 bases and J by 1 base, and 13 bases separated the two germline ends. The germline V gene encodes CDR1 LNHDA and CDR2 SQIVND (reference sequence). The CDR3 is made up of 15 amino acids. In DNA form, the CDR3 reads TGTGCCAGTAATAACAGGGCGTTGAACACCGGGGAGCTGTTTTTT. Protein product: CASNNRALNTGELFF.

The V call is TRBV30, the J call TRBJ2-5; TRBD1 aligns across 9 bases. Germline V CDR1 and CDR2: GTSNPN, SVGIG (reference sequence). The V segment lost 1 base and the J segment 4 bases; nucleotides outside the gene matches: 4. The CDR3 is made up of 14 amino acids. The CDR3 DNA follows: TGTGCCTGGAGTGGGACAGGGGCTTTAGAGACCCAGTACTTC. Its translation: CAWSGTGALETQYF.